This TCR beta chain was sequenced in a study of cytotoxic CD8 clonotypes in ibrutinib-treated CLL. General observations from the study: At the start, clonality exceeded age-matched healthy donors and followed circulating CD8+ T-cell counts. Clonality increased with ibrutinib response but returned toward baseline at progression.

As for this clone: Its antigen is still unknown.

Frozen PBMC stocks contributed about 1.8 micrograms of genomic DNA to the TCR beta libraries. The assay was immunoSEQ multiplex PCR, and TCRdb's table has in-frame clones only and misses some. This sample has roughly 250,000 clones, with 60% to 75% found just once. Trimming took 1 base from V and 0 from J, leaving 7 bases between them. The CDR3 sequence is 15 residues long. Germline V gene data show CDR1 as LGHNA and CDR2 as YSLEER. The V and J genes are TRBV4-3 and TRBJ2-4; no firm D call. This clonotype was obtained from a human donor with chronic lymphocytic leukemia. The sequenced sample was PBMCs, obtained after 24 months of ibrutinib treatment. The DNA for the CDR3 is TGCGCCAGCAGCCAAGCTCTTCTAGCCAAAAACATTCAGTACTTC. Protein sequence: CASSQALLAKNIQYF.